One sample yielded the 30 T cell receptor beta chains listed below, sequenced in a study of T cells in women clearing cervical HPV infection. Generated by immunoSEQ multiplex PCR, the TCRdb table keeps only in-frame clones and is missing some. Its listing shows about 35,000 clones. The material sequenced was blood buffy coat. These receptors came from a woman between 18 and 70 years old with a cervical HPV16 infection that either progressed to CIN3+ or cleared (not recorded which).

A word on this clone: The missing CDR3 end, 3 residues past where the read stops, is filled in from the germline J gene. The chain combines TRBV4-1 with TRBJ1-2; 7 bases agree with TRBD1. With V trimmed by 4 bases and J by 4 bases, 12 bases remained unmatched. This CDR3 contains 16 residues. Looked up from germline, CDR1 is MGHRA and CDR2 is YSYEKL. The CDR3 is CASSPRTGGDLYGYTF. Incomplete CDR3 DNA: TGCGCCAGCAGCCCAAGGACAGGCGGGGACCTCTATGGC.

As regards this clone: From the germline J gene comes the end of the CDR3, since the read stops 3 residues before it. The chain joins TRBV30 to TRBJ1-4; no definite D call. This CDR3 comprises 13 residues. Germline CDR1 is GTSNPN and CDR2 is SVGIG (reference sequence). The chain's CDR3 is CAWSRQVDSPLFF. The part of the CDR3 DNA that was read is TGTGCCTGGAGCCGACAAGTTGATTCACCA.

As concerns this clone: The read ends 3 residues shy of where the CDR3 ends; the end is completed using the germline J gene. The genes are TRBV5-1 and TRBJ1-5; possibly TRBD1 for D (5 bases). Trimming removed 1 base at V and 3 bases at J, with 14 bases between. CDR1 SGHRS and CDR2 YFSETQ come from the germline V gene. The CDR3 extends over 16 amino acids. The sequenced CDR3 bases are TGCGCCAGCAGCTTGACTGGGGGGAGAGACAATCAGCCC. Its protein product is CASSLTGGRDNQP. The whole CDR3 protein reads CASSLTGGRDNQPQHF.

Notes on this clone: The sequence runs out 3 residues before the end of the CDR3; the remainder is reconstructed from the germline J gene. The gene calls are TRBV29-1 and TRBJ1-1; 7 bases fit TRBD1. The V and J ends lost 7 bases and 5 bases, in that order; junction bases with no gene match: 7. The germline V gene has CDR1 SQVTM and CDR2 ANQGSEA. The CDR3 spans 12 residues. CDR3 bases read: TGCAGCGCCCAGGGGGTTGGGACTGAA. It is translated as CSAQGVGTE. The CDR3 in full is CSAQGVGTEAFF.

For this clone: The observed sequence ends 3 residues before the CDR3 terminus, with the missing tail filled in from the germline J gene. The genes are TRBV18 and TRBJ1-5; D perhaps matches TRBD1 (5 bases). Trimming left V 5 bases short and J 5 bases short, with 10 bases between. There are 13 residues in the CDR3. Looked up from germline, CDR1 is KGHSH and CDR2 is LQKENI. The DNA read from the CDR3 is TGTGCCAGCTCAGGGGGGATGGATCAGCCC. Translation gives CASSGGMDQP. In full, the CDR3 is CASSGGMDQPQHF.

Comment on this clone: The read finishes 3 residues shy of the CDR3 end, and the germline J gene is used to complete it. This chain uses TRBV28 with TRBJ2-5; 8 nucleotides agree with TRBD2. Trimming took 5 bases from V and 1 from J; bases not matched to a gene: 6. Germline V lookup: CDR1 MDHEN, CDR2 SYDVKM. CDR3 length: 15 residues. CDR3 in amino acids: CASSPGGAGQETQYF. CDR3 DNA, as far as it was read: TGTGCCAGCAGTCCCGGGGGGGCCGGCCAAGAGACC.

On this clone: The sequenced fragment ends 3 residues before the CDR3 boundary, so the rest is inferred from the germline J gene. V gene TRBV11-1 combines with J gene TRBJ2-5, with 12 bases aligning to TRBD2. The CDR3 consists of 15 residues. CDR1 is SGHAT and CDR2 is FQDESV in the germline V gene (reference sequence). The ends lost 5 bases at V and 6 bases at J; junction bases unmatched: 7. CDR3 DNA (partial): TGTGCCAGCAGCCTCCTAGCGGGGGGGCTAAAGACC. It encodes CASSLLAGGLKT. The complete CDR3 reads CASSLLAGGLKTQYF.

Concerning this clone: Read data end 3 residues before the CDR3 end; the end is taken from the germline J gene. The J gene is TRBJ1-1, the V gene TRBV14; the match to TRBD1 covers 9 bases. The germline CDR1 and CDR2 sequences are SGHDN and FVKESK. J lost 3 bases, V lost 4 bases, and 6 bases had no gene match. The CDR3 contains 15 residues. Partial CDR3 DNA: TGTGCCAGCAGCCCCGGGACAGGGTGGCACACTGAA. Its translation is CASSPGTGWHTE. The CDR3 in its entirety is CASSPGTGWHTEAFF. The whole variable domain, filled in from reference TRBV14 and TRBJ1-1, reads EAGVTQFPSHSVIEKGQTVTLRCDPISGHDNLYWYRRVMGKEIKFLLHFVKESKQDESGMPNNRFLAERTGGTYSTLKVQPAELEDSGVYFCASSPGTGWHTEAFFGQGTRLTVV.

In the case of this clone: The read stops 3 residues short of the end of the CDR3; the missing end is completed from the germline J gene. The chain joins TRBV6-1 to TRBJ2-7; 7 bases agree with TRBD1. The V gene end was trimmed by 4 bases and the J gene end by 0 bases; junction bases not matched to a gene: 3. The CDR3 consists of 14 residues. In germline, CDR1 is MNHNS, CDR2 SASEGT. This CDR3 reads CASSVDRDSYEQYF. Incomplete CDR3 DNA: TGTGCCAGCAGTGTCGACAGGGACTCCTACGAG.

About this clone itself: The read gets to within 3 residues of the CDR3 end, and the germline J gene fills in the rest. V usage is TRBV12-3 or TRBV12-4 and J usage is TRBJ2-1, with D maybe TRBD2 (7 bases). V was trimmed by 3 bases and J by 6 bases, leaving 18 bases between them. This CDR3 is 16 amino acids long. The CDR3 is CASSFSLTGGLNEQFF. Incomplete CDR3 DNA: TGTGCCAGCAGTTTCTCTCTCACGGGGGGCCTCAATGAG.

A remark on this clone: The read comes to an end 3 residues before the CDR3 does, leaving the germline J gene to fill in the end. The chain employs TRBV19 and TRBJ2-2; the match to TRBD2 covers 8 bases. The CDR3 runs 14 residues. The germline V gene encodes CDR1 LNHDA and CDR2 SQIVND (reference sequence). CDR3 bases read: TGTGCCAGCCTTGAATCGCGGGGGGCTTCACCG. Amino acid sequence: CASLESRGASP. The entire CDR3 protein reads CASLESRGASPLFF.

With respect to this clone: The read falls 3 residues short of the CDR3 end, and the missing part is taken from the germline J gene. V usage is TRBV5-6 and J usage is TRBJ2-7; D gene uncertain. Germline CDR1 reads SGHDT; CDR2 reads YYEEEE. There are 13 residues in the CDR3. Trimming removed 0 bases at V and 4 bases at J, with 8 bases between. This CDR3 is CASSLDSRYEQYF. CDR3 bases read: TGTGCCAGCAGCTTGGACAGCAGGTACGAG.

CDR3 sequence reads: CASSLDGRGSETQYF. CDR3 DNA, as far as it was read: TGCGCCAGCAGCTTGGATGGCAGGGGCAGTGAGACC. The J gene is TRBJ2-5, the V gene TRBV5-1; D might be TRBD1 (6 bases). The missing CDR3 end, 3 residues past where the read stops, is filled in from the germline J gene. Per the germline V gene, CDR1 is SGHRS and CDR2 is YFSETQ. The CDR3 runs 15 residues. V dropped 0 bases and J dropped 5 bases, with 14 bases sitting between them.

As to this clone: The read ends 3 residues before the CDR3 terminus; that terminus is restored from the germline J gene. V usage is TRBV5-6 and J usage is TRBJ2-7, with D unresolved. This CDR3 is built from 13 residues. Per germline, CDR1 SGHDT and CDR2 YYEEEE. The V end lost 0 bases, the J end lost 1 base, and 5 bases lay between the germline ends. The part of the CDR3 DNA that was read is TGTGCCAGCAGCTTGGCAGTTTCCTACGAG. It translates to CASSLAVSYE. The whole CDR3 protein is CASSLAVSYEQYF.

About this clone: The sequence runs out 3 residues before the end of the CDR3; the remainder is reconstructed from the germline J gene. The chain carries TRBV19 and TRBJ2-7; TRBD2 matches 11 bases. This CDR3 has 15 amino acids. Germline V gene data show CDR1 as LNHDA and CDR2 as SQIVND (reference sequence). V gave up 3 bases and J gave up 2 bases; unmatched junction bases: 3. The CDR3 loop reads CASSIRLAGTYEQYF. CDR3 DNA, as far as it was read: TGTGCCAGTAGTATTAGACTAGCGGGAACCTACGAG.

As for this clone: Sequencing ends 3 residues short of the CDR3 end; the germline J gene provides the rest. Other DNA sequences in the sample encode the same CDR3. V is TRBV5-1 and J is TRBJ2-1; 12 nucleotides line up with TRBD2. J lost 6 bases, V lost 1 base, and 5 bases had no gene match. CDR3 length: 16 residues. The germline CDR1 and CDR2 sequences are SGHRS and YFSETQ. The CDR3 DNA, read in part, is TGCGCCAGCAGCTTGCAACTAGCGGGGGGAAGCAATGAG. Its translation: CASSLQLAGGSNE. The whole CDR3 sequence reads CASSLQLAGGSNEQFF.

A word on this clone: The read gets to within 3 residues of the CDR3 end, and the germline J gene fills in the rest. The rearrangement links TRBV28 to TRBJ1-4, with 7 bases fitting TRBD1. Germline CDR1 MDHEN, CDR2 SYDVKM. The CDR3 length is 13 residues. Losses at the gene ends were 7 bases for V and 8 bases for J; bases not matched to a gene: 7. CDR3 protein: CASIRGLGEKLFF. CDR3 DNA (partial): TGTGCCAGCATTAGGGGGCTAGGAGAAAAA.

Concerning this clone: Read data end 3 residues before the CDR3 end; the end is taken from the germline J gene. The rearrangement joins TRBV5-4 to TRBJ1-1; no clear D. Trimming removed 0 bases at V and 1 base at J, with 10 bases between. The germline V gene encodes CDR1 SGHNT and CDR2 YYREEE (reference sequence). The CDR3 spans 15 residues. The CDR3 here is CASSLEATTNTEAFF. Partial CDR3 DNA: TGTGCCAGCAGCTTGGAAGCCACCACGAACACTGAA.

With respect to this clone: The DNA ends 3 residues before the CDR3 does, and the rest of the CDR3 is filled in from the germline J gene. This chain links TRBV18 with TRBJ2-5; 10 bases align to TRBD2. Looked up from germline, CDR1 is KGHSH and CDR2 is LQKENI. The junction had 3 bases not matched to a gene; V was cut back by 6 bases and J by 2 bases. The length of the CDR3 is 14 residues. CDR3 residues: CASSGTSEQETQYF. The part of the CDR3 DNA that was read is TGTGCCAGCTCTGGGACTAGCGAACAAGAGACC.

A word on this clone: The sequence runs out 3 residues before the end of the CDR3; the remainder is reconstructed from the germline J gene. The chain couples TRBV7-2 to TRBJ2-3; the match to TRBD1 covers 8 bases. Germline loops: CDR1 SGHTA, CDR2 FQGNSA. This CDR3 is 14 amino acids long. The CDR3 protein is CASSPGTGRETQYF. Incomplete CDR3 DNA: TGTGCCAGCAGCCCCGGGACAGGCAGAGAGACG.

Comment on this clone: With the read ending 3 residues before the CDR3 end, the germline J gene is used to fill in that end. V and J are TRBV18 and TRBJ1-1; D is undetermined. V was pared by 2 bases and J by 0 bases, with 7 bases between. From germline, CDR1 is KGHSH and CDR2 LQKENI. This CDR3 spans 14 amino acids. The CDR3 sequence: CASSPGLMNTEAFF. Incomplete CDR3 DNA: TGTGCCAGCTCACCAGGACTTATGAACACTGAA.

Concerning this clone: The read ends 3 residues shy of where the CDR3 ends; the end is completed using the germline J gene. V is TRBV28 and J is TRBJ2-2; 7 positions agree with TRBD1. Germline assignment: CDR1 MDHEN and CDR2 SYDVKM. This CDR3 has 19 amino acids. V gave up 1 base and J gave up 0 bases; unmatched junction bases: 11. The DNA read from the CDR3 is TGTGCCAGCAGTTTATCTACAGGGGCGTTAAATACGAACACCGGGGAG. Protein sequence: CASSLSTGALNTNTGE. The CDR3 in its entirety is CASSLSTGALNTNTGELFF.

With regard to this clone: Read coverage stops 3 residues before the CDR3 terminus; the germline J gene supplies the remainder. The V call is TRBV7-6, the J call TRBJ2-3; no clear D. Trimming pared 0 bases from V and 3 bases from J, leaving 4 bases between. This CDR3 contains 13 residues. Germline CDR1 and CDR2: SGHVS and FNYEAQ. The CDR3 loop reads CASSLARTDTQYF. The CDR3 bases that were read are TGTGCCAGCAGCTTAGCGCGAACAGATACG.

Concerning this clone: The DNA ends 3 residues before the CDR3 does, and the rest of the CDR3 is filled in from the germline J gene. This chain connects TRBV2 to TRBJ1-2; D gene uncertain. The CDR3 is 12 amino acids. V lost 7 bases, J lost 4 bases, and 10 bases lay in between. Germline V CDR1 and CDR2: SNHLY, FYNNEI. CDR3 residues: CASTAGIYGYTF. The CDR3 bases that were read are TGTGCCAGCACGGCAGGAATCTATGGC.

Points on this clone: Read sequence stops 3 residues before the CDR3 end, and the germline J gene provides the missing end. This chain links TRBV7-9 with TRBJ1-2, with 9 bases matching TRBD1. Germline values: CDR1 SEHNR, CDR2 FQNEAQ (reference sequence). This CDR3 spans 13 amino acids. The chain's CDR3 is CASSTTGGYDYTF. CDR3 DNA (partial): TGTGCCAGCAGCACAACAGGGGGCTACGAC.

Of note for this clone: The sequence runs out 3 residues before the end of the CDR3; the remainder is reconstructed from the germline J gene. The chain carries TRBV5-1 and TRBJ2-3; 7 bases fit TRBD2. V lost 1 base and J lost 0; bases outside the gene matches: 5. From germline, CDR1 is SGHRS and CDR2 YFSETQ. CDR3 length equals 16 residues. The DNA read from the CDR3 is TGCGCCAGCAGCTTGCGGGCGGGAGTTAGCACAGATACG. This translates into CASSLRAGVSTDT. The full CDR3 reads CASSLRAGVSTDTQYF. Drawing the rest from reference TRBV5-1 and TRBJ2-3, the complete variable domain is KAGVTQTPRYLIKTRGQQVTLSCSPISGHRSVSWYQQTPGQGLQFLFEYFSETQRNKGNFPGRFSGRQFSNSRSEMNVSTLELGDSALYLCASSLRAGVSTDTQYFGPGTRLTVL.

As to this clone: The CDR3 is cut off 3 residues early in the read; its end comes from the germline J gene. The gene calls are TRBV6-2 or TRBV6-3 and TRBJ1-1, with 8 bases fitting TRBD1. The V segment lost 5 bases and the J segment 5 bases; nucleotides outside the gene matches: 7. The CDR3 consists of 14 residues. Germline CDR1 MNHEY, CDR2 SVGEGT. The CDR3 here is CASSPPTGGTEAFF. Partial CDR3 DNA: TGTGCCAGCAGTCCACCAACAGGGGGAACTGAA.

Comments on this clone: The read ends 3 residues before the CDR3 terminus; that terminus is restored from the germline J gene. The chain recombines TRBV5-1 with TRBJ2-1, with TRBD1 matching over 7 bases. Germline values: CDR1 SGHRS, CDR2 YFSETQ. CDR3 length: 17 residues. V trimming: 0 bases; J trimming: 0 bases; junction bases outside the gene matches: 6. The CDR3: CASSLVAGGISYNEQFF. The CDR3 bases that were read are TGCGCCAGCAGCTTGGTTGCAGGGGGAATCTCCTACAATGAG. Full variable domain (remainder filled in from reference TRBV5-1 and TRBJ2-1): KAGVTQTPRYLIKTRGQQVTLSCSPISGHRSVSWYQQTPGQGLQFLFEYFSETQRNKGNFPGRFSGRQFSNSRSEMNVSTLELGDSALYLCASSLVAGGISYNEQFFGPGTRLTVL.

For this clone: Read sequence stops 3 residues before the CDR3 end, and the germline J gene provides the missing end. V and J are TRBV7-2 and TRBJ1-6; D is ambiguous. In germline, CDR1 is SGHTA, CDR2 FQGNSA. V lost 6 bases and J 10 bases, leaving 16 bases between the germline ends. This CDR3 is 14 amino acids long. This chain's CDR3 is CASSQPYFESPLHF. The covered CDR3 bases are TGTGCCAGCAGTCAACCCTATTTCGAGTCACCC.

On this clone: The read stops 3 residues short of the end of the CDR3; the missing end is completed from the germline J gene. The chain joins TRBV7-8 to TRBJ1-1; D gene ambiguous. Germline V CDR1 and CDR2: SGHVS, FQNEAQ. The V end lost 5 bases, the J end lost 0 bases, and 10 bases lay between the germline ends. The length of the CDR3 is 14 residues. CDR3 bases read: TGTGCCAGCAGCGCCTACGGTGTGAACACTGAA. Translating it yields CASSAYGVNTE. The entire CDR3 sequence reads CASSAYGVNTEAFF.